This T cell receptor beta chain appears in the sequencing data of a study of blood T cell repertoires in COVID-19. This CDR3 region has 15 residues. CDR1 is KGHSH, CDR2 LQKENI, per germline. The ends lost 0 bases at V and 7 bases at J; junction bases unmatched: 4. Profiled with immunoSEQ multiplex PCR; TCRdb holds only in-frame clones, not every one. The sample holds roughly 280,000 clones, about 89% seen once. The clonotype originates from a man aged 40-49 years with active or convalescent COVID-19. J is TRBJ1-4 and V is TRBV18, with 8 bases fitting TRBD1. The sequenced sample consisted of peripheral blood. The chain's CDR3 is CASSPPGQEGEKLFF. CDR3 sequence (DNA): TGTGCCAGCTCACCACCGGGACAGGAGGGTGAAAAACTGTTTTTT.